Shown below are 24 T cell receptor beta chains from a single sample sequenced in a study of cytomegalovirus exposure and HLA in healthy donors. The primer mix had 60 Vbeta and 13 Jbeta primers. Generated by immunoSEQ multiplex PCR, the TCRdb table keeps only in-frame clones and is missing some. This table holds about 130,000 clones, roughly 80% found once. The sequencing input was PBMCs. The receptor set was obtained from a male donor in good health and CMV-seronegative.

The chain carries TRBV27 and TRBJ1-1; D might be TRBD1 (5 bases). Germline V CDR1 and CDR2: MNHEY, SMNVEV (reference sequence). Trimming pared 3 bases from V and 0 bases from J, leaving 11 bases between. This CDR3 spans 15 amino acids. The CDR3 spells CASSFLTDLNTEAFF. CDR3 sequence (DNA): TGTGCCAGCAGTTTCCTGACAGACTTGAACACTGAAGCTTTCTTT.

V gene TRBV9 combines with J gene TRBJ1-2; D might be TRBD1 (6 bases). The germline gives CDR1 SGDLS, CDR2 YYNGEE. The CDR3 has 13 residues. V was clipped by 6 bases and J by 5 bases, with 14 bases between them. This CDR3 reads CASTSGVGYGYTF. CDR3 in DNA: TGTGCCAGCACCTCAGGGGTCGGATATGGCTACACCTTC.

V is TRBV28 and J is TRBJ1-4, with D possibly matching TRBD1 (5 bases). V lost 3 bases to trimming and J lost 7 bases, with 12 bases between them. Germline V CDR1 and CDR2: MDHEN, SYDVKM. This CDR3 has 14 residues. CDR3 loop: CASSFPGGAEKLFF. The DNA of the CDR3 is TGTGCCAGCAGTTTCCCCGGGGGAGCTGAAAAACTGTTTTTT.

J is TRBJ2-1 and V is TRBV4-3, with 10 bases matching TRBD2. The length of the CDR3 is 19 residues. Looked up from germline, CDR1 is LGHNA and CDR2 is YSLEER. The ends lost 1 base at V and 0 bases at J; junction bases unmatched: 9. The CDR3 loop reads CASSQGIGLAVNSYNEQFF. In DNA form, the CDR3 reads TGCGCCAGCAGCCAAGGCATCGGACTAGCGGTAAACTCCTACAATGAGCAGTTCTTC.

A note on this clone: This sample also contains other DNA sequences that code for the same CDR3. V usage is TRBV27 and J usage is TRBJ2-2; 7 bases match TRBD1. Trimming at V came to 5 bases and at J to 7 bases, leaving 13 bases not matched to a gene. The CDR3 spans 16 residues. Per the germline V gene, CDR1 is MNHEY and CDR2 is SMNVEV (reference sequence). The CDR3 loop reads CASSTRTGVGGGELFF. The CDR3 nucleotides are TGTGCCAGCAGTACACGGACAGGAGTGGGTGGCGGGGAGCTGTTTTTT.

This clone was picked up a small number of times. The chain joins TRBV19 to TRBJ1-1, with TRBD1 matching 7 bases. In germline, CDR1 is LNHDA, CDR2 SQIVND (reference sequence). The junction had 8 bases not matched to a gene; V was cut back by 7 bases and J by 0 bases. The CDR3 sequence is 15 residues long. DNA for the CDR3: TGTGCCAGTATCCACAGACAGGGAGTGAACACTGAAGCTTTCTTT. Translated: CASIHRQGVNTEAFF.

The rearrangement uses TRBV28 and TRBJ2-7, with D possibly being TRBD2 (5 bases). V dropped 7 bases and J dropped 1 base, with 20 bases sitting between them. This CDR3 contains 16 residues. The germline CDR1 and CDR2 sequences are MDHEN and SYDVKM. Here the CDR3 DNA reads TGTGCCAGCAACTCCAAGGTAGTAGCGTTATCCTACGAGCAGTACTTC. It yields the protein CASNSKVVALSYEQYF.

The CDR3 DNA is TGTGCCAGCAGCCTACAGGGGGGGGACAGCATCACCTACGAGCAGTACTTC. Amino acids: CASSLQGGDSITYEQYF. This sequence joins TRBV5-4 and TRBJ2-7; perhaps TRBD1 as D (8 bases). From germline, CDR1 is SGHNT and CDR2 YYREEE (reference sequence). V shed 4 bases and J shed 2 bases, with 22 bases lying between them. The CDR3 extends over 17 amino acids.

The chain employs TRBV15 and TRBJ2-3; 9 nucleotides align to TRBD1. Germline V CDR1 and CDR2: LNHNV, YYDKDF (reference sequence). This CDR3 region has 17 residues. V lost 3 bases to trimming and J lost 6 bases; unmatched junction nucleotides: 13. This CDR3 is CATSSPGTGYRRDTQYF. The CDR3 coding sequence is TGTGCCACCAGCAGCCCCGGGACAGGGTATCGGCGGGATACGCAGTATTTT.

This rearrangement joins TRBV6-1 to TRBJ1-1; D is perhaps TRBD1 (6 bases). V was clipped by 4 bases and J by 0 bases, with 18 bases between them. Germline V gene data show CDR1 as MNHNS and CDR2 as SASEGT. The CDR3 is 17 residues long. The CDR3 bases are TGTGCCAGCAGTGCCCTAAGGGGGACAAGCATGAACACTGAAGCTTTCTTT. Translating gives CASSALRGTSMNTEAFF.

The rearrangement uses TRBV4-3 and TRBJ2-3; tentative D call: TRBD2 (6 bases). Germline loops: CDR1 LGHNA, CDR2 YSLEER. Trimming took 1 base from V and 2 from J, leaving 13 bases between them. The CDR3 is made up of 16 amino acids. The CDR3 nucleotides are TGCGCCAGCAGCCAAGGCCGGGACTTCAACACAGATACGCAGTATTTT. Its protein is CASSQGRDFNTDTQYF.

The chain links TRBV5-6 to TRBJ2-1; 7 bases are shared with TRBD2. CDR1 is SGHDT and CDR2 is YYEEEE in the germline V gene. The CDR3 is 17 residues long. V shed 4 bases and J 7 bases; nucleotides not matched to a gene: 17. The CDR3 region is CASSPNGLVGPGNEQFF. The CDR3 DNA follows: TGTGCCAGCAGCCCAAACGGACTAGTTGGACCTGGGAATGAGCAGTTCTTC.

This chain joins TRBV28 and TRBJ1-3; 7 bases fit TRBD1. V shed 6 bases, J shed 5 bases, and the junction held 4 bases outside the gene matches. This CDR3 is 13 amino acids long. Germline CDR1 MDHEN, CDR2 SYDVKM. In DNA form, the CDR3 reads TGTGCCAGCAGCCAGGGGGGAAGAAACACCATATATTTT. As protein: CASSQGGRNTIYF.

This clone was counted a single time. The chain combines TRBV5-1 with TRBJ2-2; 10 positions match TRBD2. Trimming cost V 4 bases and J 7 bases; bases outside gene matches: 13. This CDR3 comprises 17 residues. Looked up from germline, CDR1 is SGHRS and CDR2 is YFSETQ. The chain's CDR3 is CASSPHSGGTNSGELFF. DNA for the CDR3: TGCGCCAGCAGCCCACATAGCGGGGGGACGAATAGCGGGGAGCTGTTTTTT.

V is TRBV28 and J is TRBJ1-5; TRBD1 aligns across 7 bases. Germline V gives CDR1 MDHEN, CDR2 SYDVKM. This CDR3 is built from 15 residues. V shed 6 bases, J shed 3 bases, and the junction held 8 bases outside the gene matches. The CDR3 loop is CASRWDSYVNQPQHF. CDR3 DNA sequence: TGTGCCAGCAGGTGGGACAGCTATGTCAATCAGCCCCAGCATTTT. The variable domain in full, with the rest retrieved from reference TRBV28 and TRBJ1-5, is DVKVTQSSRYLVKRTGEKVFLECVQDMDHENMFWYRQDPGLGLRLIYFSYDVKMKEKGDIPEGYSVSREKKERFSLILESASTNQTSMYLCASRWDSYVNQPQHFGDGTRLSIL.

CDR3 in amino acids: CALGGVVEQFF. DNA for the CDR3: TGTGCCTTAGGGGGGGTTGTTGAGCAGTTCTTC. The genes are TRBV2 and TRBJ2-1, with D possibly matching TRBD2 (7 bases). V lost 11 bases to trimming and J lost 9 bases, with 14 bases between them. CDR1 is SNHLY and CDR2 is FYNNEI in the germline V gene. CDR3 size: 11 residues. Full variable domain (remainder filled in from reference TRBV2 and TRBJ2-1): EPEVTQTPSHQVTQMGQEVILRCVPISNHLYFYWYRQILGQKVEFLVSFYNNEISEKSEIFDDQFSVERPDGSNFTLKIRSTKLEDSAMYFCALGGVVEQFFGPGTRLTVL.

The chain couples TRBV4-2 to TRBJ1-5, with 10 nucleotides matching TRBD1. In germline, CDR1 is LGHNA, CDR2 YNFKEQ. J gave up 0 bases and V 1 base, and 9 bases lay outside the gene matches. The CDR3 loop spans 19 amino acids. This CDR3 reads CASSQGPGQGLNSNQPQHF. The CDR3 nucleotides are TGTGCCAGCAGCCAAGGGCCGGGACAGGGGCTTAATAGCAATCAGCCCCAGCATTTT.

CDR3 in amino acids: CASSLTGTASGNTIYF. The CDR3 DNA is TGTGCCAGCAGCCTGACCGGGACAGCGTCTGGAAACACCATATATTTT. The gene calls are TRBV5-8 and TRBJ1-3; TRBD1 matches at 7 bases. CDR1 SGHTS and CDR2 YDEGEE come from the germline V gene. The CDR3 loop spans 16 amino acids. V lost 4 bases, J lost 1 base, and 8 bases stayed unmatched.

This clone was seen only a few times. The rearrangement uses TRBV5-6 and TRBJ1-2; maybe TRBD1 (5 bases). In germline, CDR1 is SGHDT, CDR2 YYEEEE. V lost 0 bases and J 8 bases, leaving 17 bases between the germline ends. CDR3 length: 15 residues. Here the CDR3 DNA reads TGTGCCAGCAGCTTGGTTTTCCAGGGCACCAGAGGCTACACCTTC. Translating it yields CASSLVFQGTRGYTF.

This clone was detected only once. The chain employs TRBV11-2 and TRBJ1-1, with D possibly matching TRBD1 (5 bases). V was cut by 1 base and J by 1 base, with 10 bases left in between. CDR3 length: 15 residues. Germline V gene sequence: CDR1 SGHAT, CDR2 FQNNGV. The CDR3 nucleotides are TGTGCCAGCAGCTTAGCGCGGGGACCGAACACTGAAGCTTTCTTT. It translates to CASSLARGPNTEAFF.

The sample holds one count of this clone. This sample also contains other DNA sequences that code for the same CDR3. The chain employs TRBV2 and TRBJ1-1; D is unclear. V gave up 3 bases and J gave up 0 bases, with 11 bases separating them. The CDR3 consists of 15 residues. Germline CDR1 is SNHLY and CDR2 is FYNNEI. The CDR3 region has the DNA TGTGCCAGCAGTGAGGCGGCCACGTTGAACACTGAAGCTTTCTTT. Translated, it gives CASSEAATLNTEAFF.

The CDR3 region has the DNA TGTGCCAGCAGCTCCCGGGACAGGGGCCGCGGAAGTACCTACGAGCAGTACTTC. Protein product: CASSSRDRGRGSTYEQYF. The gene calls are TRBV7-9 and TRBJ2-7, with 10 bases aligning to TRBD1. The trim removed 4 bases at V and 2 bases at J, leaving 14 bases unmatched. Germline V gives CDR1 SEHNR, CDR2 FQNEAQ (reference sequence). The CDR3 has 18 residues.

The chain couples TRBV6-5 to TRBJ2-7; TRBD2 matches 7 bases. CDR3 length: 15 amino acids. The V gene end was trimmed by 2 bases and the J gene end by 6 bases; junction bases not matched to a gene: 10. Germline V gives CDR1 MNHEY, CDR2 SVGAGI. CDR3 sequence: CASSYVAGALGEQYF. CDR3 coding DNA: TGTGCCAGCAGTTACGTGGCGGGAGCGCTCGGCGAGCAGTACTTC.

This chain connects TRBV27 to TRBJ1-4; D remains unclear. Germline loops: CDR1 MNHEY, CDR2 SMNVEV (reference sequence). V was pared by 3 bases and J by 0 bases, with 5 bases between. This CDR3 contains 14 residues. DNA of the CDR3: TGTGCCAGCAGTTTCGACTCAACTAATGAAAAACTGTTTTTT. This gives the protein CASSFDSTNEKLFF.